This TCR beta chain was documented in a study of blood T cells in healthy people across ages. Study overall: The template switching approach captured approximately one barcoded beta molecule for every two T cells. Whole-study results and caveats: Changes seen in expanded clonotypes were possibly confounded by donor CMV status left unknown. The study found TCR beta diversity correlated strongly with naive T cell percentage. Compared with aged donors, long-lived donors showed fewer expanded clones, suggesting selection.

The V and J ends lost 0 bases and 13 bases respectively, with 10 bases between them. Germline CDR1 reads WSHSY; CDR2 reads SAAADI. This CDR3 contains 12 residues. For the second PCR, which ran for about 6 to 11 cycles, a sample-barcoded 5' primer and a J-beta primer mix were used. MiXCR, applied by TCRdb to the 5' RACE reads, yields one record per CDR3 protein. The sample yields some 710,000 distinct CDR3 sequences, about 45% seen once. On this clonotype: Its antigen is as yet unknown.

V usage is TRBV10-2 and J usage is TRBJ2-4, with TRBD2 as a possible D gene (5 bases). Sequences were obtained from blood. This receptor was obtained from an elderly man in good health. In DNA form, the CDR3 reads TGCGCCAGCAGTGAGTCCGGGGATGAGCAGTACTTC. Translated, it gives CASSESGDEQYF.